The subject of this entry is one TCR beta chain. Its cognate antigen is unknown. The sample comes from a study of cytomegalovirus exposure and HLA in healthy donors. Study background: About 85 million unique TCRs from HLA-typed donors were held in an early release of data. Study-wide points: TCR beta V- and J-gene trimming was later associated with a missense DCLRE1C variant.

PCR used 60 Vbeta primers and 13 Jbeta primers. Generated by immunoSEQ multiplex PCR, the TCRdb table keeps only in-frame clones and is missing some. The sample yields about 200,000 clones, 80% to 90% seen once. Germline assignment: CDR1 LNHDA and CDR2 SQIVND (reference sequence). The CDR3 has 13 amino acids. V was cut by 3 bases and J by 8 bases, with 12 bases left in between. All the people who gave samples were healthy bone marrow donors. Although they were nominally healthy when sampled, donors likely had unrecorded immune exposures. This receptor was taken from a man aged 25-40 years in good health and CMV-seronegative. V and J are TRBV19 and TRBJ2-3; TRBD1 is a possible D gene (5 bases). Sequencing was carried out using PBMCs. The CDR3 loop reads CASSIQGLGTQYF. The DNA of the CDR3 is TGTGCCAGTAGTATCCAGGGCTTGGGTACGCAGTATTTT.